This T cell receptor (beta chain) originates from a study of CD8 T cells in Susac syndrome. General study findings and limits: In Susac syndrome, the CD4+ T cell repertoires did not show clonal expansion. A relatively small number of individuals underwent TCR sequencing and HLA analysis.

Sequencing of TCR beta was performed on blood CD8+ and CD4+ T cells. Random hexamers primed reverse transcription of 0.5 to 1 ug RNA. TCRdb reprocessed the immunoSEQ multiplex PCR reads via MiXCR and lists one record per CDR3 protein. The sample carries 210,000 or so distinct CDR3 sequences, around 93% recorded once. Comment on this clonotype: The antigen is unknown.

The receptor's source is a human donor with Susac syndrome. The material sequenced was CD4+ T cells from PBMCs.

The CDR3 DNA reads as TGTGCCTGGAGTGTATGGGGGGCGCTGACAGATACGCAGTATTTT. Translated, it gives CAWSVWGALTDTQYF. V gene TRBV30 combines with J gene TRBJ2-3; D is possibly TRBD1 or TRBD2 (6 bases each). The CDR3 runs 15 residues. Trimming took off 0 bases at V and 3 bases at J, with 13 bases between the two ends. Germline assignment: CDR1 GTSNPN and CDR2 SVGIG (reference sequence).